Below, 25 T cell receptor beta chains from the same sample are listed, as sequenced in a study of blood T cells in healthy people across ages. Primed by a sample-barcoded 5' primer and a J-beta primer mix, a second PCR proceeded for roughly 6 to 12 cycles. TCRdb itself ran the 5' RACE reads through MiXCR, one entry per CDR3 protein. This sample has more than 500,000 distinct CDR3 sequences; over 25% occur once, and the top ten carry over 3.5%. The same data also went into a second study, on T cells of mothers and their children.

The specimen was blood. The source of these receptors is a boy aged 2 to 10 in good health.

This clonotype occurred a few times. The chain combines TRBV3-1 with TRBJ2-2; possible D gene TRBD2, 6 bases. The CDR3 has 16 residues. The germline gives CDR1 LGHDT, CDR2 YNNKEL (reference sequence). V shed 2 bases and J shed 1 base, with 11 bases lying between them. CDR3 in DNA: TGTGCCAGCAGCCAACCCGGGACTTGGAACACCGGGGAGCTGTTTTTT. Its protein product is CASSQPGTWNTGELFF.

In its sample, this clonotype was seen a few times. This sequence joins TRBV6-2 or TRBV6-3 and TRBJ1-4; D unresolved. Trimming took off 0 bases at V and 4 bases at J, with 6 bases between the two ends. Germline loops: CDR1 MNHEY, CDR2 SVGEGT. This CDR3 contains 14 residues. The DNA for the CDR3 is TGTGCCAGCAGTTACTCGGAGGTTAATGAAAAACTGTTTTTT. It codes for CASSYSEVNEKLFF.

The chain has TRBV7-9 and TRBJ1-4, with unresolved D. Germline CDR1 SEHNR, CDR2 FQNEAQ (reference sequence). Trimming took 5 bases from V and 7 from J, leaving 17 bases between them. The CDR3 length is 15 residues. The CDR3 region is CASSHPQEASEKLFF. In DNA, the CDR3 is TGTGCCAGCAGCCACCCTCAGGAGGCCAGTGAAAAACTGTTTTTT.

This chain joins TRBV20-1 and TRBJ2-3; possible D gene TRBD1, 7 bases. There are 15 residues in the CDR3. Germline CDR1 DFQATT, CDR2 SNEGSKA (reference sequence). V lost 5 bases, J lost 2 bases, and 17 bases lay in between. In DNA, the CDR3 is TGCAGTGCTTTTGCAGGGGGAGGCCACACAGATACGCAGTATTTT. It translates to CSAFAGGGHTDTQYF.

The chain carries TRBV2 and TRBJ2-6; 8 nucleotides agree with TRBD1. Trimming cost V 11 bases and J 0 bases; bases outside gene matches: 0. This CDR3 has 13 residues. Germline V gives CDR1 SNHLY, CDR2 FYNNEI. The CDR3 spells CAGQGSGANVLTF. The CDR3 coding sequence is TGTGCCGGACAGGGCTCTGGGGCCAACGTCCTGACTTTC.

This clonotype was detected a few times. Written as DNA, the CDR3 is TGTGCCAGCAGCGAGGCCGTGGAGACCCAGTACTTC. This codes for CASSEAVETQYF. V usage is TRBV11-2 and J usage is TRBJ2-5; no definite D call. CDR3 length equals 12 residues. V lost 5 bases, J lost 5 bases, and 9 bases lay in between. CDR1 and CDR2 from the germline V gene are SGHAT and FQNNGV.

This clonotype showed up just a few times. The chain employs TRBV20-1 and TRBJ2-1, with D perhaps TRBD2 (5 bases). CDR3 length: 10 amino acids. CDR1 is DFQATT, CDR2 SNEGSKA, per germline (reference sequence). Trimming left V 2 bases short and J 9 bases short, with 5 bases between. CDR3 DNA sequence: TGCAGTGCTAGAAGCGGTGAGCAGTTCTTC. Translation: CSARSGEQFF.

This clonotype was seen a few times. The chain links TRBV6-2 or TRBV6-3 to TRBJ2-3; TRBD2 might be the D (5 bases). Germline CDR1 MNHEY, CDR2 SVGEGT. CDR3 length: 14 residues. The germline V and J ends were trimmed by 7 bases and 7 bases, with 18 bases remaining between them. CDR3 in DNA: TGTGCCAGCACCTCAGTTGGACTCCGCAATACGCAGTATTTT. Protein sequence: CASTSVGLRNTQYF.

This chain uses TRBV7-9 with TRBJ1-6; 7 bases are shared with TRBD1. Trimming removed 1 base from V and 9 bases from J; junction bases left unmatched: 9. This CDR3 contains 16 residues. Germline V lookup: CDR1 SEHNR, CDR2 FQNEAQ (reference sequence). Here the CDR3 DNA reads TGTGCCAGCAGCTTAGACAGGGGATTCTCCTTTTCACCCCTCCACTTT. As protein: CASSLDRGFSFSPLHF.

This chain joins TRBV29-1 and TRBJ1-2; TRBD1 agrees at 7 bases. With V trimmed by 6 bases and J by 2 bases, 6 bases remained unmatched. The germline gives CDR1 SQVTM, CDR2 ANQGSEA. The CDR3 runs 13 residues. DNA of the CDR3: TGCAGCGTAAGACAGGGTTTGAACTATGGCTACACCTTC. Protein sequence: CSVRQGLNYGYTF.

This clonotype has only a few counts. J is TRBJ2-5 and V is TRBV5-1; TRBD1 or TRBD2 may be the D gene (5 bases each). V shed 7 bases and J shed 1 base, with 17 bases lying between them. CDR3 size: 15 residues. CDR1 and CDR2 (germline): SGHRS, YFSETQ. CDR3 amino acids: CASRRDGSTQETQYF. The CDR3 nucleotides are TGCGCCAGCCGCCGGGACGGATCCACCCAAGAGACCCAGTACTTC.

The CDR3 sequence: CATSFKVGQETQYF. The CDR3 DNA reads as TGTGCCACCAGCTTTAAGGTGGGGCAAGAGACCCAGTACTTC. V usage is TRBV15 and J usage is TRBJ2-5; the D is unclear. Germline-derived CDR1 and CDR2 are LNHNV and YYDKDF (reference sequence). The V and J ends lost 5 bases and 2 bases respectively, with 12 bases between them. The CDR3 length is 14 residues.

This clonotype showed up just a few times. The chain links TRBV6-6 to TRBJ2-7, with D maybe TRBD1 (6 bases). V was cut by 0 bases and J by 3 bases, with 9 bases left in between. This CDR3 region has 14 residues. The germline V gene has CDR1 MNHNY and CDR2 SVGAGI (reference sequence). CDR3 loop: CASSYSQGSYEQYF. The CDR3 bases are TGTGCCAGCAGTTACTCCCAGGGGAGCTACGAGCAGTACTTC.

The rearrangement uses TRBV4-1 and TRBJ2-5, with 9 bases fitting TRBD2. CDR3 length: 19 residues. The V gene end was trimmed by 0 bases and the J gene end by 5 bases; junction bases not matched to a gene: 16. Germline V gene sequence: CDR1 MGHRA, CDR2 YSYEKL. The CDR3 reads CASSQDRRVAGVRMETQYF. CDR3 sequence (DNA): TGCGCCAGCAGCCAAGATCGTAGGGTAGCGGGAGTCCGAATGGAGACCCAGTACTTC.

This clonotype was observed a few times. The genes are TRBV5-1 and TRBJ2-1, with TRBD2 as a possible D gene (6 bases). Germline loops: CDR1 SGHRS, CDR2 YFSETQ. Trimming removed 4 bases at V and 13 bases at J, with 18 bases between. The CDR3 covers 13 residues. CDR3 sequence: CASSRGGSETQFF. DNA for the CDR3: TGCGCCAGCAGCCGTGGGGGGTCGGAGACCCAGTTCTTC.

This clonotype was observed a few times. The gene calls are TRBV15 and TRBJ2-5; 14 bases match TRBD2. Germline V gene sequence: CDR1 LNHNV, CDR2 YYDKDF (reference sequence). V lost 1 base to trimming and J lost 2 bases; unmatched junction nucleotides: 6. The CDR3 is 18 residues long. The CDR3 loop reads CATSRVSGLAGVQETQYF. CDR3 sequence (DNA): TGTGCCACCAGCAGAGTATCGGGACTAGCGGGAGTACAAGAGACCCAGTACTTC.

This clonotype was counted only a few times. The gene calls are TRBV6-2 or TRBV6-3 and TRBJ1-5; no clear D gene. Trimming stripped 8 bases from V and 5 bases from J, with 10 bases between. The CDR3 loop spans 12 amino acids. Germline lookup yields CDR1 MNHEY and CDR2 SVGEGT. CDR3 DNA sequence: TGTGCCAGCGGTGAGGCTTATCAGCCCCAGCATTTT. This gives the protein CASGEAYQPQHF.

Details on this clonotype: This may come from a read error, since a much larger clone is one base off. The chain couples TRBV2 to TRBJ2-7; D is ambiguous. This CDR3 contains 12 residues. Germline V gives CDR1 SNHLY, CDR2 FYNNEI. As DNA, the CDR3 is TGTGCCAGCAATGAATACAGACCCGAGCAGTACTTC. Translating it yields CASNEYRPEQYF.

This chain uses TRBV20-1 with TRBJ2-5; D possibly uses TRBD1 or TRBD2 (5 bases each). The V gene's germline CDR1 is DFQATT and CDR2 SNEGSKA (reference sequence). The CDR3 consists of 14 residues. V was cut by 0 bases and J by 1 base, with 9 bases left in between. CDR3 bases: TGCAGTGCTAGAGATGGGGGTATCCAAGAGACCCAGTACTTC. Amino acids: CSARDGGIQETQYF.

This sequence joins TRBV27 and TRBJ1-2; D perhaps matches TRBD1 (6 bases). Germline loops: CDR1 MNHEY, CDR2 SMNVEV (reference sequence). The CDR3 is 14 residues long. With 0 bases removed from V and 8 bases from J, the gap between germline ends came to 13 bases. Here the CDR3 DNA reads TGTGCCAGCAGTTTATCCCGGACAGTTTCGGGCTACACCTTC. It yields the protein CASSLSRTVSGYTF.

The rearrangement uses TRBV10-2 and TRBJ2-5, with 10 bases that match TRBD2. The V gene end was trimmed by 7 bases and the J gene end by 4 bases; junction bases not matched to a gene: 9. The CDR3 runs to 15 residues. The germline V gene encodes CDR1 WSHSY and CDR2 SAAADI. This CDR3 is CASTVSGGATETQYF. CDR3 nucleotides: TGCGCCAGCACCGTCAGCGGGGGGGCCACAGAGACCCAGTACTTC.

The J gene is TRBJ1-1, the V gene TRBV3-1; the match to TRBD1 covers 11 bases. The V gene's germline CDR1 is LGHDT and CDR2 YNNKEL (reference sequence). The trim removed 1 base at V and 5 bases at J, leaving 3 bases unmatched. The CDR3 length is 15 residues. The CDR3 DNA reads TGTGCCAGCAGCCAAGGGACAGGGGGCTATACTGAAGCTTTCTTT. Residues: CASSQGTGGYTEAFF.

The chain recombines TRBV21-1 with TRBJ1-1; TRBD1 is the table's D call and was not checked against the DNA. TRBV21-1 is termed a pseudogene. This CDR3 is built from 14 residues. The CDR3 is CASSSQRGDTEAFF. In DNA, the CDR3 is TGTGCCAGCAGCTCGCAGAGAGGGGACACTGAAGCTTTCTTT.

CDR3 nucleotides: TGCGCCAGCAGCTTGTTATTGGCAGATACGCAGTATTTT. It codes for CASSLLLADTQYF. The V and J genes are TRBV5-1 and TRBJ2-3; D not certain. V was trimmed by 1 base and J by 4 bases, leaving 7 bases between them. This CDR3 has 13 residues. Germline V gene lookup returns CDR1 SGHRS and CDR2 YFSETQ.

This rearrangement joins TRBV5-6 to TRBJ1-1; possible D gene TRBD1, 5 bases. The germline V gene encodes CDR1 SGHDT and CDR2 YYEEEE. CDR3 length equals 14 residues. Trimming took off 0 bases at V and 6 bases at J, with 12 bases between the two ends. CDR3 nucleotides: TGTGCCAGCAGCTTGGGGATGGGGGACCCTGAAGCTTTCTTT. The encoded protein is CASSLGMGDPEAFF.